This TCR beta chain was sequenced in a study of radiotherapy plus CTLA-4 blockade in lung cancer. Study-wide context: An objective response was seen in about a sixth of patients, and disease control in 30% to 35%. Study-wide findings and caveats: Peripheral blood showed expansion of tumor-derived TCR clones after radiotherapy and ipilimumab. Early clonal dynamics of blood T cells, together with interferon-beta, were reported as the best response predictor.

Deletions cut 0 bases from V and 3 bases from J, with 7 bases between. Germline lookup yields CDR1 SGHRS and CDR2 YFSETQ. The CDR3 is 14 residues long. As regards this clone: Its antigen is as yet unknown.

Libraries were prepared by immunoSEQ multiplex PCR; TCRdb keeps only in-frame clonotypes and omits some of them. The sample lists tens of thousands of clones, roughly four fifths occurring once. Focal radiation plus CTLA-4 blockade with ipilimumab was administered to patients who had chemo-refractory metastatic non-small-cell lung cancer. This chain uses TRBV5-1 with TRBJ2-1, with D unresolved. Sequencing used peripheral blood, obtained from a patient treated with radiotherapy plus ipilimumab. The sequence derives from a human donor with non-small cell lung cancer whose response to radiotherapy plus ipilimumab could not be evaluated. CDR3 in amino acids: CASSLGSIYNEQFF. CDR3 in DNA: TGCGCCAGCAGCTTGGGTTCAATCTACAATGAGCAGTTCTTC. The full variable domain, rest sourced from reference TRBV5-1 and TRBJ2-1, is KAGVTQTPRYLIKTRGQQVTLSCSPISGHRSVSWYQQTPGQGLQFLFEYFSETQRNKGNFPGRFSGRQFSNSRSEMNVSTLELGDSALYLCASSLGSIYNEQFFGPGTRLTVL.